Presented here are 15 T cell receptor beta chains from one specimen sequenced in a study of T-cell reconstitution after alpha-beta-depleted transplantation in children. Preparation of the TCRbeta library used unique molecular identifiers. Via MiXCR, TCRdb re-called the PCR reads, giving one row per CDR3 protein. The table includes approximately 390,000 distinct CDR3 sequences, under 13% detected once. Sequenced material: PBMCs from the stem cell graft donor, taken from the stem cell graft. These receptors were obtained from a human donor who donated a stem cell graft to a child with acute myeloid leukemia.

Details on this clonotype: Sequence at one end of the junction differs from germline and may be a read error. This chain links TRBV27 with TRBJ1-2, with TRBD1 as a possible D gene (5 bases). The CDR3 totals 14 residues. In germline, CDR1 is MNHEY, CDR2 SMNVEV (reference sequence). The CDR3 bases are TGTGACAGCAGTCCAGGGACGGAACACTATGGCTACACCTTC. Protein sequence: CDSSPGTEHYGYTF.

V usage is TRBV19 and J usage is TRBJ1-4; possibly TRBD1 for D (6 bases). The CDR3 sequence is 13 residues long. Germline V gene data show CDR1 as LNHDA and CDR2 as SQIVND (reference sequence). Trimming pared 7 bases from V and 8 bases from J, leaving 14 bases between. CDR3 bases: TGTGCCAGTACTGGGGGCGATCGAGAAAAACTGTTTTTT. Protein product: CASTGGDREKLFF.

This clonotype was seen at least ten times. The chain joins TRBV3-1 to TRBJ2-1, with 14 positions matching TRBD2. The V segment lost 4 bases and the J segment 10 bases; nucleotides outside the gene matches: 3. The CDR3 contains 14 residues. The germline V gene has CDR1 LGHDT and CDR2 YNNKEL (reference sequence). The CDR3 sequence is CASSPGLAGVEQFF. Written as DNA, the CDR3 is TGTGCCAGCAGCCCGGGACTAGCGGGAGTCGAGCAGTTCTTC.

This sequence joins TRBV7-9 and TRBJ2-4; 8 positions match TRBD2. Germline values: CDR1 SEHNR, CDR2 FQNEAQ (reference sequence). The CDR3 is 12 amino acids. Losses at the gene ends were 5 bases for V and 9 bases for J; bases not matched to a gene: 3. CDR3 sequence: CASSPGGVIQYF. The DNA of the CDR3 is TGTGCCAGCAGCCCCGGGGGGGTCATTCAGTACTTC.

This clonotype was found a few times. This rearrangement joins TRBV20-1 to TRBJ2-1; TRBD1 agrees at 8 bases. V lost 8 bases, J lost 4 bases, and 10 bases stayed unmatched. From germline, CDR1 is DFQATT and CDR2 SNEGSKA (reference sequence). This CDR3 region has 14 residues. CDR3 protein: CSTAPQGAYNEQFF. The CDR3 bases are TGCAGTACCGCCCCCCAGGGGGCGTACAATGAGCAGTTCTTC.

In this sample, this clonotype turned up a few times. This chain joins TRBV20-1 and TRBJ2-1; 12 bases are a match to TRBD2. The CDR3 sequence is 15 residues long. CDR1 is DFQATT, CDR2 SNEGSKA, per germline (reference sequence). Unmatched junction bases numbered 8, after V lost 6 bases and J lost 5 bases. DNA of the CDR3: TGCAGTGCAGAGACCACTAGCGGGAGGAACAATGAGCAGTTCTTC. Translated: CSAETTSGRNNEQFF.

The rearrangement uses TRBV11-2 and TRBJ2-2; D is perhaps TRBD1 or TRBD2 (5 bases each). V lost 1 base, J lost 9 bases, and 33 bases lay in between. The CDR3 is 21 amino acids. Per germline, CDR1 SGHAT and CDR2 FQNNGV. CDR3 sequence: CASSLVSTELGAVNSPRELFF. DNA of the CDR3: TGTGCCAGCAGCTTAGTTTCAACGGAACTCGGGGCAGTCAACAGCCCGAGGGAGCTGTTTTTT.

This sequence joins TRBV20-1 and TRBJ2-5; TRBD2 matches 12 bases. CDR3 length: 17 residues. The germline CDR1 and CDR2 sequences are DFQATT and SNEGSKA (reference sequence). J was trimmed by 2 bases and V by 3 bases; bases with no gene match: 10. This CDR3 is CSASGASGGAVQETQYF. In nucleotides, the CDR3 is TGCAGTGCTAGCGGGGCTAGCGGGGGGGCCGTTCAAGAGACCCAGTACTTC.

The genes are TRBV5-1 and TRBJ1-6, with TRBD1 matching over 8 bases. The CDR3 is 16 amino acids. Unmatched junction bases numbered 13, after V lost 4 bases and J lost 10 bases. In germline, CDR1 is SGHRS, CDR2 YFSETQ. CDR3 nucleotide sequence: TGCGCCAGCAGCAAACGACCAGGGGGCACTGGGTCACCCCTCCACTTT. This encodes CASSKRPGGTGSPLHF.

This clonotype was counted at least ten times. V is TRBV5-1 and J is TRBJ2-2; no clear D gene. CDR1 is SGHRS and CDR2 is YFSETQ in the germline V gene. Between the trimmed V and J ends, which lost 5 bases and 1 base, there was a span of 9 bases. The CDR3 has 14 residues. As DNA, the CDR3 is TGCGCCAGCAGACGGCAGATGAACACCGGGGAGCTGTTTTTT. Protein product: CASRRQMNTGELFF.

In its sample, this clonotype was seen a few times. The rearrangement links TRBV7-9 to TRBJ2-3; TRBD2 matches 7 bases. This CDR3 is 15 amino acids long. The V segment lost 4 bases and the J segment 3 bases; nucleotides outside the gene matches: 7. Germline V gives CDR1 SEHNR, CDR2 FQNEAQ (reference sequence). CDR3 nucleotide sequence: TGTGCCAGCAGCTCGGCGACTAGCCAGACAGATACGCAGTATTTT. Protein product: CASSSATSQTDTQYF.

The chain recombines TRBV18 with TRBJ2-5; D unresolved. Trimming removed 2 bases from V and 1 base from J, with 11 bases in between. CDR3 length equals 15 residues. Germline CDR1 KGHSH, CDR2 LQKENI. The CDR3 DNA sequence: TGTGCCAGCTCACCATTACAAGGGTCCCAAGAGACCCAGTACTTC. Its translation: CASSPLQGSQETQYF.

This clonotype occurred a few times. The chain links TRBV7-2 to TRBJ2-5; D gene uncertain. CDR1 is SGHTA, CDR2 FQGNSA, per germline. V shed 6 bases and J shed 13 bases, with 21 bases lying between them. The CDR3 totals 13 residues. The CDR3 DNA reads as TGTGCCAGCAGTCAACGAATAGCTTCCCCTTTGTACTTC. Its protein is CASSQRIASPLYF.

The CDR3 region is CASTLPGGSYNEQFF. The CDR3, as DNA: TGTGCCAGCACACTCCCGGGGGGCTCCTACAATGAGCAGTTCTTC. The chain has TRBV5-5 and TRBJ2-1, with TRBD2 matching 7 bases. V was clipped by 6 bases and J by 0 bases; unmatched bases: 6. Germline CDR1 SGHKS, CDR2 YYEKEE (reference sequence). This CDR3 comprises 15 residues.

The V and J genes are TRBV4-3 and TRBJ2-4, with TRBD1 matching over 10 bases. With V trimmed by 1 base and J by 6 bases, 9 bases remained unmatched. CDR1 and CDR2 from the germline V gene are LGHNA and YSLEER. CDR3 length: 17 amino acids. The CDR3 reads CASSQGKGQGLRNIQYF. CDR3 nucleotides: TGCGCCAGCAGCCAAGGGAAGGGACAGGGGCTCCGAAACATTCAGTACTTC.